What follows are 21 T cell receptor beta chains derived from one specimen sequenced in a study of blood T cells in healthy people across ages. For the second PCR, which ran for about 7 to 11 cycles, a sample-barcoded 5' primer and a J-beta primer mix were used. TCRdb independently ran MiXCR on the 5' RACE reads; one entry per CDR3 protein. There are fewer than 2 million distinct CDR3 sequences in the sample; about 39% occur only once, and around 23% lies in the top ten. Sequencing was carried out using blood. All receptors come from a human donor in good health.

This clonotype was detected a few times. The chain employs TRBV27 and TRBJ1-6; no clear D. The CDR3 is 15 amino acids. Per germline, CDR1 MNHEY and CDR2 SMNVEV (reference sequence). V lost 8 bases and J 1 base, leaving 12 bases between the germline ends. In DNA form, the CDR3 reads TGTGCCAGCTCCGAAGGTTGGTCCTATAATTCACCCCTCCACTTT. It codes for CASSEGWSYNSPLHF.

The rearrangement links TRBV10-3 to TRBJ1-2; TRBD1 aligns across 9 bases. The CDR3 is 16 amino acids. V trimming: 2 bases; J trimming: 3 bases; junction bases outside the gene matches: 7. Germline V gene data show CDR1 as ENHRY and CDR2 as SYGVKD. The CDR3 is CAISEPDRGSYYGYTF. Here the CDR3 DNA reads TGTGCCATCAGTGAGCCGGACAGGGGATCGTACTATGGCTACACCTTC.

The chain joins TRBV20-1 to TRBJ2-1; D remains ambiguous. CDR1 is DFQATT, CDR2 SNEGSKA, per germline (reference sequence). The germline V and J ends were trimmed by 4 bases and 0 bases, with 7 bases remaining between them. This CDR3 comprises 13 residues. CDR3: CSATGDSYNEQFF. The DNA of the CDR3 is TGCAGTGCTACAGGAGACTCCTACAATGAGCAGTTCTTC.

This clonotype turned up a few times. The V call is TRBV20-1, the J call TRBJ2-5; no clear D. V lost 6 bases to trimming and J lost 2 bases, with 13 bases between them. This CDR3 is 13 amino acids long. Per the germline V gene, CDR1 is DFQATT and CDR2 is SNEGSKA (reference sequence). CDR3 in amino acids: CSARSGYQETQYF. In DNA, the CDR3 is TGCAGTGCCAGGTCCGGCTATCAAGAGACCCAGTACTTC.

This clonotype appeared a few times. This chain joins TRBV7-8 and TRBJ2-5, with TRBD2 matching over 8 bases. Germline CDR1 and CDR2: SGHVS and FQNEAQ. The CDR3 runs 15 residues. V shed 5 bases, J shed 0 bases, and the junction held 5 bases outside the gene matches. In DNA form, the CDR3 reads TGTGCCAGCAGCAGCCTTAGCGGGGACCAAGAGACCCAGTACTTC. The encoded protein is CASSSLSGDQETQYF.

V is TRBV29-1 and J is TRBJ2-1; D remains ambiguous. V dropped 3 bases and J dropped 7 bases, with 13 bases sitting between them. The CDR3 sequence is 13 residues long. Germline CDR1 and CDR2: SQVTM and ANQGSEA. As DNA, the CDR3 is TGCAGCGTTGACTACCCAATTTGGAATGAGCAGTTCTTC. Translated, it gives CSVDYPIWNEQFF.

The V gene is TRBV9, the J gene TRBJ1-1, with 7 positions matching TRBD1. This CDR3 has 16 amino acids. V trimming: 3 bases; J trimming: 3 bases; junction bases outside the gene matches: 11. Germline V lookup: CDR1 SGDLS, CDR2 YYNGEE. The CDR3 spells CASSAYPRQGHTEAFF. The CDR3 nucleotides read TGTGCCAGCAGCGCCTACCCCCGACAGGGTCACACTGAAGCTTTCTTT.

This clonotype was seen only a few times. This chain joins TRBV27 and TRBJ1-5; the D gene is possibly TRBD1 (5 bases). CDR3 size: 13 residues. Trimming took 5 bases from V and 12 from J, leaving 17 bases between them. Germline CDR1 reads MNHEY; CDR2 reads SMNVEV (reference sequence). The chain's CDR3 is CASSEIRSRDQHF. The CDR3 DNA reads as TGTGCCAGCAGTGAAATAAGGTCCAGGGACCAGCATTTT.

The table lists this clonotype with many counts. In DNA, the CDR3 is TGCAGCGTTGATCCGGGGACGGACTATGGCTACACCTTC. It specifies CSVDPGTDYGYTF. V is TRBV29-1 and J is TRBJ1-2; TRBD1 might be the D (5 bases). The CDR3 length is 13 residues. V gave up 3 bases and J gave up 3 bases, with 11 bases separating them. CDR1 is SQVTM, CDR2 ANQGSEA, per germline.

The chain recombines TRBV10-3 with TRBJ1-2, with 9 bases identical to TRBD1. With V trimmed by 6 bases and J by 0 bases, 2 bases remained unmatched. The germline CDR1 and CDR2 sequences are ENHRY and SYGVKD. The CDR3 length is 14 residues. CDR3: CAIRGTGTNYGYTF. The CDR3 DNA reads TGTGCCATCAGGGGGACAGGGACTAACTATGGCTACACCTTC.

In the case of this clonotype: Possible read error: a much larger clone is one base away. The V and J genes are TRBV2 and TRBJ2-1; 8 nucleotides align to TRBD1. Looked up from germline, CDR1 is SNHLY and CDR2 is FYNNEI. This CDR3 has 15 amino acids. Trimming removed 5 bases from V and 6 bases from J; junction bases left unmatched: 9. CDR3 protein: CASSPTGANGNEQFF. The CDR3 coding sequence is TGTGCCAGCAGTCCGACAGGGGCGAACGGCAATGAGCAGTTCTTC.

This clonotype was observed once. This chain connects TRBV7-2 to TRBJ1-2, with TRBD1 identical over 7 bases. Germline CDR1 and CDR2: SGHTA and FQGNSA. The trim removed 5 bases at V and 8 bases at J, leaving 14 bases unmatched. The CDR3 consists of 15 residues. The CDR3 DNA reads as TGTGCCAGCAGCCACAGACAGGGTAAAGTAGACGGCTACACCTTC. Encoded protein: CASSHRQGKVDGYTF.

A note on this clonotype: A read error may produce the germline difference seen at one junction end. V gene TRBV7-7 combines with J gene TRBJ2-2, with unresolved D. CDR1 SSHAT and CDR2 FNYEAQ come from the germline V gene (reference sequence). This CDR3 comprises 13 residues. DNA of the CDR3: TGTGCTAGCAGCTTAGATGGTTCCGGGGAGCTGTTTTTT. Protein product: CASSLDGSGELFF.

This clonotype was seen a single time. CDR3 DNA sequence: TGTGCCAGCAGTTCCCCATATGCGGGGATGAATGAAAAACTGTTTTTT. Its translation: CASSSPYAGMNEKLFF. The chain has TRBV28 and TRBJ1-4; D remains ambiguous. Deletions cut 4 bases from V and 5 bases from J, with 17 bases between. Germline V CDR1 and CDR2: MDHEN, SYDVKM. There are 16 residues in the CDR3.

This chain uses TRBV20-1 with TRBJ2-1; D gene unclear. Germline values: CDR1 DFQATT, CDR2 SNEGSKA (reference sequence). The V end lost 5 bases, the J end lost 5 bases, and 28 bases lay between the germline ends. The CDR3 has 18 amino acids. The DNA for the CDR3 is TGCAGTGCTCCCTCTACAGTCCCCAACCCCCATACACACAATGAGCAGTTCTTC. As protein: CSAPSTVPNPHTHNEQFF.

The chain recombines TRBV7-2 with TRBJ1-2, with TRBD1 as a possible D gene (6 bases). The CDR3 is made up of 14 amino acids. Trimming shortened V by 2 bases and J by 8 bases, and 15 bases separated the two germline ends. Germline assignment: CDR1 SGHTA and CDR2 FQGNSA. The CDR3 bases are TGTGCCAGCAGCTTACACGGGACAAATAACGGCTACACCTTC. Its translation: CASSLHGTNNGYTF.

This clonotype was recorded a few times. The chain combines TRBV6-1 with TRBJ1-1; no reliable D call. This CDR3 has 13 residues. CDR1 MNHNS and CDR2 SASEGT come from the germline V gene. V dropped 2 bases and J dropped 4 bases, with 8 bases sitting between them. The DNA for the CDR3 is TGTGCCAGCAGTGAATTCGCGGGCACTGAAGCTTTCTTT. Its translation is CASSEFAGTEAFF.

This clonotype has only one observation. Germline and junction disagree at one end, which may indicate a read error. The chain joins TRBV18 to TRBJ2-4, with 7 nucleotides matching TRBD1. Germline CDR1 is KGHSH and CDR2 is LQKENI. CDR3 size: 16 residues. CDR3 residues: CASLPPSDRVGVLQYF. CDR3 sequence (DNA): TGTGCCAGCTTACCACCGAGCGACAGGGTGGGGGTACTTCAGTACTTC.

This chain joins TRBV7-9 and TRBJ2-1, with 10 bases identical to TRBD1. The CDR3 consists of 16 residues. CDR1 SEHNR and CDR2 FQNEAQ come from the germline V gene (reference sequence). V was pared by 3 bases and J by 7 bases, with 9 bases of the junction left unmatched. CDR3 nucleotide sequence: TGTGCCAGCAGCTTCTGGGGACAGGGGACAGTTAATGAGCAGTTCTTC. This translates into CASSFWGQGTVNEQFF.

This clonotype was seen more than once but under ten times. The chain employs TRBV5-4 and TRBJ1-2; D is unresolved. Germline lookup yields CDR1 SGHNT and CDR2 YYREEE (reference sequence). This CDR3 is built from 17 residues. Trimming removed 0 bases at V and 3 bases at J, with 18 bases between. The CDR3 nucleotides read TGTGCCAGCAGCTTGGGTTTTTGGGAAGGGTTGGACTATGGCTACACCTTC. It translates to CASSLGFWEGLDYGYTF.

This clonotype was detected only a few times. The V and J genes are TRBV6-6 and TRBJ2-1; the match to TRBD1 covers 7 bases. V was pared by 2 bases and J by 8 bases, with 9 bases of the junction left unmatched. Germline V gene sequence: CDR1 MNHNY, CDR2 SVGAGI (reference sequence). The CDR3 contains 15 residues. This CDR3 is CASSYPDHRGDEQFF. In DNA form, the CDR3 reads TGTGCCAGCAGTTACCCGGACCACAGGGGCGATGAGCAGTTCTTC.